This TCR beta chain was obtained from a study of post-analysis software for immune sequencing data. At the level of the study: Some patients lacked subtype; others had relapsing-remitting, secondary progressive or progressive-relapsing disease. Study-level results: Compared with controls, patients showed significantly lower normalized Chao1 diversity. Clustering by F measure revealed strong co-clustering among samples prepared together in one batch. TRBV5-6, TRBV5-1 and TRBV20-1 belonged to a set of about 5 TRBV segments that were more frequent in patients than controls.

This CDR3 is built from 14 residues. Germline V gene data show CDR1 as MGHRA and CDR2 as YSYEKL. V was shortened by 1 base and J by 10 bases, with 16 bases between the two germline ends. Every TCR beta cDNA library bore unique molecular identifiers. The source material, about 0.9 to 11 million T cells, gave rise to 400,000 to 550,000 cDNA molecules. TCRdb independently ran MiXCR on the PCR reads; one entry per CDR3 protein. The repertoire has some 450,000 distinct CDR3 sequences, over 35% of them found once; the top ten carry over 10%. Many counts were recorded for this clonotype. Its antigen remains unidentified.

The genes are TRBV4-1 and TRBJ1-2, with D possibly matching TRBD1 (6 bases). Specimen: blood. This clonotype was sampled from a girl under 18 with multiple sclerosis. The CDR3 nucleotides are TGCGCCAGCAGCCAAGTAGGGGGACTGAATGACTACACCTTC. Its protein product is CASSQVGGLNDYTF.